This TCR beta chain was captured in a study of CD8+CD57+ T cells in acquired aplastic anemia. Overall study context: Sorting CD4+ and CD8+ cells gave DNA averaging approximately 2.9 ug. There were 11 million or so reads, on average, for CD4+ cells from healthy donors. Study findings and constraints: Patients and controls shared around 30 CD8+ CDR3 sequences.

TCR beta VDJ and CDR3 profiling used genomic DNA as template. TCRdb re-called the reads with MiXCR, one entry per CDR3 protein. The table shows around 140,000 distinct CDR3 sequences, with 35% to 50% occurring only once. V was cut by 3 bases and J by 1 base, with 13 bases left in between. Germline values: CDR1 SGHRS, CDR2 YFSETQ. The CDR3 sequence is 15 residues long. This clonotype has at least ten counts. Its specificity is not known. This chain uses TRBV5-1 with TRBJ1-1; D remains unclear. This TCR derives from a human donor in good health, serving as a control. The sequencing input was sorted CD4+, CD8+, or CD8+CD57+ T cells (not recorded which) from PBMCs. For the CDR3, the DNA is TGCGCCAGCAGCTCCAATTCGTTCAAGAACACTGAAGCTTTCTTT. It yields the protein CASSSNSFKNTEAFF.